The sequence of this T cell receptor beta chain was determined in a study of blood T cell repertoires in COVID-19. Germline CDR1 is LGHDT and CDR2 is YNNKEL (reference sequence). The length of the CDR3 is 14 residues. V was shortened by 1 base and J by 2 bases, with 8 bases between the two germline ends. The table came from immunoSEQ multiplex PCR; TCRdb's copy has only in-frame clones and leaves some out. The sample consists of approximately 89,000 clones, around 75% of them appearing once. The TCR sequence derives from a man aged 65-85 years with acute or convalescent COVID-19. The chain joins TRBV3-1 (or the pseudogene TRBV3-2) to TRBJ2-5, with D maybe TRBD1 (5 bases). Sequenced: peripheral blood. The CDR3 protein is CASSQGTQQETQYF. In nucleotides, the CDR3 is TGTGCCAGCAGCCAAGGGACACAACAAGAGACCCAGTACTTC.